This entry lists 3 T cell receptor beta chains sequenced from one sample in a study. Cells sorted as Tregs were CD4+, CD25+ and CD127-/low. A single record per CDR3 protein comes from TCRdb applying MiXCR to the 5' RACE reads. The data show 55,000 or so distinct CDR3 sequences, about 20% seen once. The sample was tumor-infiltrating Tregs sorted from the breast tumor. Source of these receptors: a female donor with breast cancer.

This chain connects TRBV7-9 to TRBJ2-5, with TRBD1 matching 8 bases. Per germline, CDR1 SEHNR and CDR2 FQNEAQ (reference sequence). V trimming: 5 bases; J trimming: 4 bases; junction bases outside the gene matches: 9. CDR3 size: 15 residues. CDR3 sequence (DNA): TGTGCCAGCAGCCCAATTGGGACAGGTGGAGAGACCCAGTACTTC. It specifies CASSPIGTGGETQYF.

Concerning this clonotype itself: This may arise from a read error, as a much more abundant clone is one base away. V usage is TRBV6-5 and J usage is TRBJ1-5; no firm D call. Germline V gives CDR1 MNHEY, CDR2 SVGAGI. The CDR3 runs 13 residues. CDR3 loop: CTSSTARDQPQHF. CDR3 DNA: TGTACCAGTAGTACGGCCCGGGATCAGCCCCAGCATTTT.

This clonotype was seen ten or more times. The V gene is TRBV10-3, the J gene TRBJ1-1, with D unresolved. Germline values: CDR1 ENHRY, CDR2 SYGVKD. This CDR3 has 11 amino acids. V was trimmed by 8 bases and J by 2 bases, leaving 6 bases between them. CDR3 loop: CAISDNTEAFF. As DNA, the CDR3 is TGTGCCATCTCAGACAACACTGAAGCTTTCTTT.